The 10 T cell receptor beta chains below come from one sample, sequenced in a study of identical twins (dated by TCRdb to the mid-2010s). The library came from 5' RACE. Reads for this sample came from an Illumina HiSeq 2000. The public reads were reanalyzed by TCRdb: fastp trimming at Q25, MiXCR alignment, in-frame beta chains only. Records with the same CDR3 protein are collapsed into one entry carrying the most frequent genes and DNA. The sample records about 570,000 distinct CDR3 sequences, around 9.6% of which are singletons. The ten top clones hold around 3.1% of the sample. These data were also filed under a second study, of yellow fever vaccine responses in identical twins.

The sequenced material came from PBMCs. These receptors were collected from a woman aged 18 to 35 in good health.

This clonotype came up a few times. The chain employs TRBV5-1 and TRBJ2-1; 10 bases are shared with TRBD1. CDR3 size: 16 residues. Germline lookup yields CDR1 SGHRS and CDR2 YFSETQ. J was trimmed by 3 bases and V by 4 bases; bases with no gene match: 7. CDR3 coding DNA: TGCGCCAGCAGCATCCCCCGGACAGGGGGCTACAATGAGCAGTTCTTC. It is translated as CASSIPRTGGYNEQFF.

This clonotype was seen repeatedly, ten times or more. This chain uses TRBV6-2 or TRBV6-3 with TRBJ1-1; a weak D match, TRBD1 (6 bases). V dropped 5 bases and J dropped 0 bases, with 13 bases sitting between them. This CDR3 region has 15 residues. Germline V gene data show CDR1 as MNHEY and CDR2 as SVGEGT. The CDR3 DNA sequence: TGTGCCAGCAGTACCCGACAGGACTTGAACACTGAAGCTTTCTTT. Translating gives CASSTRQDLNTEAFF.

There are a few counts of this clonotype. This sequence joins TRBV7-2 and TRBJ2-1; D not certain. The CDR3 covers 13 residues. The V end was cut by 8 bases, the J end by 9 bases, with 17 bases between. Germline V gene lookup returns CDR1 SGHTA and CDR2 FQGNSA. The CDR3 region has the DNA TGTGCCAGCGAGATTGTTCCCTGGTCTGAGCAGTTCTTC. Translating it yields CASEIVPWSEQFF. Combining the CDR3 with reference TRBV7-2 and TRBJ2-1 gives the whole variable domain GAGVSQSPSNKVTEKGKDVELRCDPISGHTALYWYRQSLGQGLEFLIYFQGNSAPDKSGLPSDRFSAERTGGSVSTLTIQRTQQEDSAVYLCASEIVPWSEQFFGPGTRLTVL.

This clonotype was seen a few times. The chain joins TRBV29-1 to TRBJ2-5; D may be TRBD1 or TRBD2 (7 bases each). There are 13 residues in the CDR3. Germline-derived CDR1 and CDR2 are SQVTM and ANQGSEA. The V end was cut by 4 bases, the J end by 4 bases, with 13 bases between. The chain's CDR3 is CSVGGRGRETQYF. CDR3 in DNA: TGCAGCGTTGGAGGGAGGGGGCGAGAGACCCAGTACTTC.

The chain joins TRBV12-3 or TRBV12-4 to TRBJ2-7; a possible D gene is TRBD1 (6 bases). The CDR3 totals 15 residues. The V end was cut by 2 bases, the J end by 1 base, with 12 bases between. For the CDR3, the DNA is TGTGCCAGCAGTTTAAACAGGGCCCTTTCCTACGAGCAGTACTTC. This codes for CASSLNRALSYEQYF.

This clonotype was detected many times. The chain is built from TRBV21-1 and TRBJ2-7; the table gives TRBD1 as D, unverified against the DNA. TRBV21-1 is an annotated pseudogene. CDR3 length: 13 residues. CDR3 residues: CAIQHRVADEQYF. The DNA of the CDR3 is TGTGCCATTCAACACAGGGTCGCCGACGAGCAGTACTTC.

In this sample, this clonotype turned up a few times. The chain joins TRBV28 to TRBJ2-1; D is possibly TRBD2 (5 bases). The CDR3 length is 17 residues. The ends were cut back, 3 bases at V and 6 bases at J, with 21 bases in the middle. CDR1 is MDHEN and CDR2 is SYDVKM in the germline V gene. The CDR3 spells CASSFLATSTISNEQFF. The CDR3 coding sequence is TGTGCCAGCAGTTTCCTCGCAACTAGTACCATAAGCAATGAGCAGTTCTTC.

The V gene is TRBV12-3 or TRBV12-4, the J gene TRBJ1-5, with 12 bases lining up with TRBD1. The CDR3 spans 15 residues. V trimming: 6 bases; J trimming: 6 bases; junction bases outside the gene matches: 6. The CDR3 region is CASRPPGQGAQPQHF. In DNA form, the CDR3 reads TGTGCCAGCAGACCGCCGGGACAGGGGGCTCAGCCCCAGCATTTT.

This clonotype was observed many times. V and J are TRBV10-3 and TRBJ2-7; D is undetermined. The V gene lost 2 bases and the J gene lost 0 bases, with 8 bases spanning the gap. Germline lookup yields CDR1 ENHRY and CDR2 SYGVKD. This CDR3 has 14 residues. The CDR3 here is CAISEISASYEQYF. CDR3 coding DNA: TGTGCCATCAGTGAGATAAGTGCCTCCTACGAGCAGTACTTC.

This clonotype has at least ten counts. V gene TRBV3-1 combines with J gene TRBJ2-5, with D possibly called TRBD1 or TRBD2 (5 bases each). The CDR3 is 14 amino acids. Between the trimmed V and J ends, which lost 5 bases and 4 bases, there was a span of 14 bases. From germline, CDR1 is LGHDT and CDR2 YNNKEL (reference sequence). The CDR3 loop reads CASSWGSGAETQYF. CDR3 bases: TGTGCCAGCAGCTGGGGGTCTGGAGCAGAGACCCAGTACTTC.